The clone carrying this T cell receptor (beta chain) is a singleton in its sample. This same CDR3 is encoded by further DNA sequences in the sample. The data originate from a study of blood T cell repertoires in COVID-19. Study-level information: There were acute and convalescent COVID-19 samples, and they came from the United States, Italy and Spain.

After removal of 4 bases from V and 4 bases from J, the junction contained 6 bases not matched to a gene. The CDR3 sequence is 14 residues long. CDR1 SGDLS and CDR2 YYNGEE come from the germline V gene. Assay: immunoSEQ multiplex PCR; the TCRdb copy retains only in-frame clones and omits some. The sample lists 300,000 to 350,000 clones; 70% to 90% were seen once. Adults between about 18 and 89 years of age took part from under 25 US areas. V and J are TRBV9 and TRBJ1-2, with 8 bases that match TRBD1. The sample taken for sequencing was PBMCs or T cells enriched from blood (not recorded which). This clonotype was obtained from a man aged 25-45 years who had recovered from COVID-19. The CDR3 sequence is CASSPGQGGYGYTF. CDR3 sequence (DNA): TGTGCCAGCAGCCCCGGACAGGGAGGCTATGGCTACACCTTC.